These 25 T cell receptor beta chains share one sample of origin, sequenced in a study of T cell responses to AZD1222 COVID-19 vaccine. Profiling relied on immunoSEQ multiplex PCR, and the TCRdb table lists in-frame clones only, not all of them. The profile covers approximately 82,000 clones, with roughly nine tenths appearing a single time and about 5.2% taken by the ten largest. This sample comprised peripheral blood, obtained on day 0 of AZD1222 vaccination. These receptors were obtained from an adult in good health.

The chain links TRBV4-1 to TRBJ2-1; D unclear. V was clipped by 4 bases and J by 4 bases, with 11 bases between them. Germline V gene data show CDR1 as MGHRA and CDR2 as YSYEKL. This CDR3 contains 14 residues. Here the CDR3 reads CASSRTLRYNEQFF. The DNA of the CDR3 is TGCGCCAGCAGCCGAACGCTCCGGTACAATGAGCAGTTCTTC.

This clone showed up just once. The V and J genes are TRBV28 and TRBJ1-5, with a possible D match to TRBD1 (5 bases). The CDR3 contains 16 residues. Trimming took 7 bases from V and 1 from J, leaving 17 bases between them. CDR1 and CDR2 (germline): MDHEN, SYDVKM. CDR3 sequence (DNA): TGTGCCAGCACCTTGACCGGGGGACGAAGCAATCAGCCCCAGCATTTT. Its translation: CASTLTGGRSNQPQHF.

This chain links TRBV5-5 with TRBJ2-3; D is unclear. The V and J ends lost 2 bases and 0 bases respectively, with 7 bases between them. This CDR3 comprises 14 residues. Germline V gives CDR1 SGHKS, CDR2 YYEKEE (reference sequence). The CDR3, as DNA: TGTGCCAGCAGCTTAATTGTCAGCACAGATACGCAGTATTTT. This translates into CASSLIVSTDTQYF.

The chain combines TRBV3-1 (or the pseudogene TRBV3-2) with TRBJ2-1; 9 bases agree with TRBD1. Germline CDR1 is LGHDT and CDR2 is YNNKEL (reference sequence). The CDR3 runs to 13 residues. The J segment lost 6 bases and the V segment lost 6 bases, leaving 3 bases of the junction unmatched. DNA for the CDR3: TGTGCCAGCAGTATACAGGGGGCCAATGAGCAGTTCTTC. This gives the protein CASSIQGANEQFF.

The CDR3 spells CASSLSSQVEAFF. CDR3 DNA sequence: TGTGCCAGCAGTTTATCGTCACAGGTTGAAGCTTTCTTT. The chain employs TRBV27 and TRBJ1-1, with D possibly being TRBD1 (5 bases). Germline values: CDR1 MNHEY, CDR2 SMNVEV (reference sequence). V gave up 0 bases and J gave up 7 bases, with 9 bases separating them. This CDR3 has 13 residues.

V gene TRBV5-4 combines with J gene TRBJ2-7; possible D gene TRBD1, 6 bases. V was trimmed by 4 bases and J by 6 bases, leaving 8 bases between them. CDR1 and CDR2 from the germline V gene are SGHNT and YYREEE (reference sequence). The CDR3 consists of 11 residues. CDR3 nucleotides: TGTGCCAGCAGCCAGGGGTTCGAGCAGTACTTC. Its protein product is CASSQGFEQYF. Supplemented by reference TRBV5-4 and TRBJ2-7, the full variable domain reads ETGVTQSPTHLIKTRGQQVTLRCSSQSGHNTVSWYQQALGQGPQFIFQYYREEENGRGNFPPRFSGLQFPNYSSELNVNALELDDSALYLCASSQGFEQYFGPGTRLTVT.

The chain joins TRBV6-6 to TRBJ2-5, with 8 bases matching TRBD1. Germline-derived CDR1 and CDR2 are MNHNY and SVGAGI (reference sequence). This CDR3 spans 15 amino acids. With 4 bases clipped from V and 4 bases from J, the junction kept 8 bases outside the gene matches. DNA for the CDR3: TGTGCCAGCAGTTCGGGACAGGTGGAGGGAGAGACCCAGTACTTC. The encoded protein is CASSSGQVEGETQYF.

The chain is built from TRBV5-4 and TRBJ2-1, with 14 bases identical to TRBD2. The trim removed 0 bases at V and 10 bases at J, leaving 6 bases unmatched. Germline V lookup: CDR1 SGHNT, CDR2 YYREEE (reference sequence). This CDR3 has 16 amino acids. CDR3 residues: CASSLGLAGGPKEQFF. Here the CDR3 DNA reads TGTGCCAGCAGCTTGGGACTAGCGGGGGGGCCGAAGGAGCAGTTCTTC.

The gene calls are TRBV3-1 (or the pseudogene TRBV3-2) and TRBJ2-5, with D unclear. From germline, CDR1 is LGHDT and CDR2 YNNKEL (reference sequence). This CDR3 comprises 13 residues. V lost 4 bases to trimming and J lost 3 bases, with 9 bases between them. The CDR3 here is CASSRWAEETQYF. The CDR3 nucleotides read TGTGCCAGCAGCCGCTGGGCGGAAGAGACCCAGTACTTC.

J is TRBJ1-1 and V is TRBV19; unclear D gene. The CDR3 spans 12 residues. Germline V gives CDR1 LNHDA, CDR2 SQIVND (reference sequence). Trimming took off 5 bases at V and 10 bases at J, with 14 bases between the two ends. This chain's CDR3 is CASSGPPDTAFF. The DNA for the CDR3 is TGTGCCAGTAGTGGACCGCCTGACACAGCTTTCTTT.

The chain joins TRBV7-2 to TRBJ2-1, with 10 bases lining up with TRBD2. The CDR3 runs 15 residues. Trimming cost V 6 bases and J 3 bases; bases outside gene matches: 5. Per germline, CDR1 SGHTA and CDR2 FQGNSA. Here the CDR3 DNA reads TGTGCCAGCAGTCTCACTAGCGGGGACTACAATGAGCAGTTCTTC. Amino acids: CASSLTSGDYNEQFF.

The chain is built from TRBV3-1 (or the pseudogene TRBV3-2) and TRBJ1-3; TRBD1 agrees at 7 bases. The germline V gene has CDR1 LGHDT and CDR2 YNNKEL (reference sequence). This CDR3 has 15 amino acids. With V trimmed by 4 bases and J by 4 bases, 7 bases remained unmatched. Written as DNA, the CDR3 is TGTGCCAGCAGCCCCGGGACAGAGCAAGGAAACACCATATATTTT. This codes for CASSPGTEQGNTIYF.

This chain connects TRBV6-5 to TRBJ2-1; a possible D gene is TRBD1 (5 bases). The germline V gene encodes CDR1 MNHEY and CDR2 SVGAGI. V lost 2 bases to trimming and J lost 0 bases, with 5 bases between them. CDR3 size: 14 residues. CDR3 nucleotides: TGTGCCAGCAGTTACAGGGGCTCCTACAATGAGCAGTTCTTC. Its translation is CASSYRGSYNEQFF.

The rearrangement links TRBV4-3 to TRBJ1-5; 12 bases line up with TRBD1. V trimming: 0 bases; J trimming: 0 bases; junction bases outside the gene matches: 6. Germline CDR1 reads LGHNA; CDR2 reads YSLEER. CDR3 length equals 19 residues. CDR3 nucleotides: TGCGCCAGCAGCCAAGAGCCGGGACAGGGGGCGAATAGCAATCAGCCCCAGCATTTT. Residues: CASSQEPGQGANSNQPQHF.

The J gene is TRBJ1-2, the V gene TRBV6-1, with no clear D. V was trimmed by 0 bases and J by 7 bases, leaving 9 bases between them. Germline V lookup: CDR1 MNHNS, CDR2 SASEGT. The CDR3 is 13 residues long. CDR3 nucleotide sequence: TGTGCCAGCAGTGAAGCGCGTAAGAGTGGCTACACCTTC. This sequence encodes CASSEARKSGYTF.

The rearrangement joins TRBV28 to TRBJ1-6, with 7 bases fitting TRBD1. This CDR3 is 15 amino acids long. Germline trimming cut 6 bases from V and 9 bases from J; bases unmatched to any gene: 11. Germline CDR1 and CDR2: MDHEN and SYDVKM. The CDR3 DNA sequence: TGTGCCAGCAGCCTCCCTGTAGGGGGCGTTTCACCCCTCCACTTT. It encodes CASSLPVGGVSPLHF.

V and J are TRBV28 and TRBJ1-4; tentatively, D is TRBD1 (5 bases). Germline V CDR1 and CDR2: MDHEN, SYDVKM. V was pared by 2 bases and J by 14 bases, with 12 bases between. The CDR3 length is 12 residues. The CDR3 DNA reads as TGTGCCAGCAGTTTAATAGGGGATGAGCTGTTTTTT. It yields the protein CASSLIGDELFF. The full variable domain, with the rest looked up from reference TRBV28 and TRBJ1-4, is DVKVTQSSRYLVKRTGEKVFLECVQDMDHENMFWYRQDPGLGLRLIYFSYDVKMKEKGDIPEGYSVSREKKERFSLILESASTNQTSMYLCASSLIGDELFFGSGTQLSVL.

This rearrangement joins TRBV9 to TRBJ1-1, with D maybe TRBD1 (6 bases). CDR1 is SGDLS and CDR2 is YYNGEE in the germline V gene. Trimming pared 4 bases from V and 0 bases from J, leaving 10 bases between. CDR3 length: 14 amino acids. Here the CDR3 DNA reads TGTGCCAGCAGCTGGACAGCTTTGAACACTGAAGCTTTCTTT. Amino acids: CASSWTALNTEAFF.

This clone has more than one count but fewer than ten. The V gene is TRBV28, the J gene TRBJ2-1, with D possibly TRBD2 on 5 matching bases. The germline V gene encodes CDR1 MDHEN and CDR2 SYDVKM. V was shortened by 4 bases and J by 5 bases, with 12 bases between the two germline ends. The CDR3 contains 14 residues. CDR3 sequence reads: CASSSTPGNNEQFF. Here the CDR3 DNA reads TGTGCCAGCAGTTCCACCCCGGGAAACAATGAGCAGTTCTTC.

V and J are TRBV6-6 and TRBJ1-4; 12 nucleotides align to TRBD1. After removal of 6 bases from V and 8 bases from J, the junction contained 4 bases not matched to a gene. The CDR3 is 14 residues long. Germline CDR1 MNHNY, CDR2 SVGAGI (reference sequence). The CDR3 DNA reads as TGTGCCAGCAGCCGGGACAGGGGGCTGGAAAAACTGTTTTTT. This gives the protein CASSRDRGLEKLFF.

CDR3 sequence (DNA): TGTGCCAGCAGAACCGGACAGACGATCACCGGGGAGCTGTTTTTT. It codes for CASRTGQTITGELFF. This sequence joins TRBV27 and TRBJ2-2; tentative D call: TRBD1 (6 bases). CDR1 is MNHEY, CDR2 SMNVEV, per germline (reference sequence). The V end lost 6 bases, the J end lost 4 bases, and 15 bases lay between the germline ends. This CDR3 is 15 amino acids long.

The chain uses TRBV19 and TRBJ1-3, with D unresolved. The V end lost 5 bases, the J end lost 1 base, and 6 bases lay between the germline ends. The CDR3 consists of 13 residues. Germline V gene sequence: CDR1 LNHDA, CDR2 SQIVND (reference sequence). The CDR3 spells CASSGSSGNTIYF. The CDR3, as DNA: TGTGCCAGTAGTGGCTCATCTGGAAACACCATATATTTT.

This chain uses TRBV18 with TRBJ1-1; D gene ambiguous. CDR3 size: 14 residues. The V end was cut by 5 bases, the J end by 7 bases, with 17 bases between. CDR1 and CDR2 (germline): KGHSH, LQKENI. The DNA of the CDR3 is TGTGCCAGCTCAGATGCACCCAAAGGGTATGAAGCTTTCTTT. It codes for CASSDAPKGYEAFF.

The V call is TRBV10-2, the J call TRBJ1-1; 7 bases match TRBD1. There are 14 residues in the CDR3. J gave up 5 bases and V 8 bases, and 11 bases lay outside the gene matches. The germline gives CDR1 WSHSY, CDR2 SAAADI. Here the CDR3 DNA reads TGCGCCAGCTCCGGGCAGGGGGGAGGGACTGAAGCTTTCTTT. Protein product: CASSGQGGGTEAFF.

The CDR3 reads CAWSVLNTGELFF. The CDR3 nucleotides read TGTGCCTGGAGTGTTCTAAACACCGGGGAGCTGTTTTTT. This chain connects TRBV30 to TRBJ2-2; D is uncertain. Germline values: CDR1 GTSNPN, CDR2 SVGIG (reference sequence). This CDR3 comprises 13 residues. V lost 0 bases and J lost 2, with 4 bases in between.